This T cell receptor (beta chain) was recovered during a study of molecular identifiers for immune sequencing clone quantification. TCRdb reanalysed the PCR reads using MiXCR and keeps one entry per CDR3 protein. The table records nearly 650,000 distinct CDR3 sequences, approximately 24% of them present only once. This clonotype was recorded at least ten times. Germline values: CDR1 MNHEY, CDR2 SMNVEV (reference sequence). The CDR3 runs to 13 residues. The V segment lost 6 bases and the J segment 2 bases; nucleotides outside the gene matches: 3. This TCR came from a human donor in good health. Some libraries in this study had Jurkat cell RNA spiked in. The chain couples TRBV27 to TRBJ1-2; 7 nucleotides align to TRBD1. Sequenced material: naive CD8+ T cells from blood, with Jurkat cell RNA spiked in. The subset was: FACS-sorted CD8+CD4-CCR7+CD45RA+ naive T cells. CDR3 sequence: CASSLGQNYGYTF. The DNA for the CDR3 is TGTGCCAGCAGCTTGGGACAGAACTATGGCTACACCTTC.